A selection of T cell receptor beta chains follows, all from one sample in a study of cytomegalovirus exposure and HLA in healthy donors. Using immunoSEQ multiplex PCR, the repertoire was profiled, and TCRdb retains in-frame clones only, with some absent. The specimen's table records roughly 100,000 clones. The sequenced sample was PBMCs. The receptors shown here come from a man aged 40-49 years in good health and CMV-seronegative. CDR3s include the opening cysteine and the closing phenylalanine or tryptophan.

v_call: TRBV19; cdr3_aa: CASTPAGGMDTQYF
v_call: TRBV7-2; cdr3_aa: CASSLGLGSGNTIYF
v_call: TRBV11-2; cdr3_aa: CASSLTETYNEQFF
v_call: TRBV19; cdr3_aa: CASSRQGADEQYF
v_call: TRBV11-3; cdr3_aa: CASSLFGWKKLFF
v_call: TRBV27; cdr3_aa: CASSAQGEEQYF
v_call: TRBV2; cdr3_aa: CASRQGLYSGNTIYF
v_call: TRBV6-1; cdr3_aa: CASSRDTNTEAFF
v_call: TRBV5-1; cdr3_aa: CASSPGLAGGETQYF
v_call: TRBV18; cdr3_aa: CASSSMSGAYEQYF
v_call: TRBV19; cdr3_aa: CASSIRRGLETQYF
v_call: TRBV30; cdr3_aa: CACRLAGHSGANVLTF
v_call: TRBV19; cdr3_aa: CASSRQGANEQYF
v_call: TRBV5-4; cdr3_aa: CASQTSTGSEQFF
v_call: TRBV4-3; cdr3_aa: CASSQDVRLRDGYTF
v_call: TRBV7-6; cdr3_aa: CASSSTRQGAFNEQYF
v_call: TRBV5-4; cdr3_aa: CASSFRTGMGEKLFF
v_call: TRBV27; cdr3_aa: CASSPLGSRGDTDTQYF
v_call: TRBV10-2; cdr3_aa: CASSESIGTGYSGANVLTF
v_call: TRBV19; cdr3_aa: CASRLAGGPQTSGANVLTF
v_call: TRBV18; cdr3_aa: CASSPMGSAQETQYF
v_call: TRBV6-5; cdr3_aa: CASRRQGGQPQHF
v_call: TRBV18; cdr3_aa: CASSPGQGASGNTIYF
v_call: TRBV5-1; cdr3_aa: CASSLLQGTYEQYF
v_call: TRBV7-2; cdr3_aa: CASSPRQGNTEAFF
v_call: TRBV27; cdr3_aa: CASSLLPAGDREQYF
v_call: TRBV5-4; cdr3_aa: CASSFGGEVGYGYTF
v_call: TRBV5-6; cdr3_aa: CASSLQGLAVADTQYF
v_call: TRBV28; cdr3_aa: CASSSTPSGANVLTF
v_call: TRBV30; cdr3_aa: CAWTTGLNYGYTF
v_call: TRBV5-4; cdr3_aa: CASELAGEPRTQYF
v_call: TRBV11-2; cdr3_aa: CASSPSLNTIYF
v_call: TRBV7-9; cdr3_aa: CASSVQGISTEAFF
v_call: TRBV29-1; cdr3_aa: CSVEVGTPQGGNGYTF
v_call: TRBV6-5; cdr3_aa: CASKRTGGIGGYTF
v_call: TRBV27; cdr3_aa: CASRLAGERDTQYF
v_call: TRBV7-2; cdr3_aa: CASSLDFGTGREAFF
v_call: TRBV19; cdr3_aa: CASRQGTYEQYF
v_call: TRBV18; cdr3_aa: CASSPQLSGGAEQYF
v_call: TRBV5-4; cdr3_aa: CASSLQGPRGYTF
v_call: TRBV5-4; cdr3_aa: CASSQGGGSQPQHF
v_call: TRBV4-3; cdr3_aa: CASSQGQGLYEQYF
v_call: TRBV18; cdr3_aa: CASSTGTSVSGANVLTF
v_call: TRBV5-1; cdr3_aa: CASSPLATRDTQYF
v_call: TRBV6-1; cdr3_aa: CASSEHNSGNTIYF